The 28 T cell receptor beta chains below come from one sample, sequenced in a study of shared clonotypes between healthy human individuals. Method: immunoSEQ multiplex PCR; TCRdb's copy keeps in-frame clones and lacks some. Of 1,400,000 or so clones in the sample, around 98.5% are singletons; the top ten hold about 0.4%. Sequencing input: naive CD4+ T cells sorted from blood. Noted subset: CD45RA+ positively selected. Every receptor here comes from a man aged 25 to 40 in good health.

The CDR3 coding sequence is TGTGCCAGCAGTTTATTCGGCAGTAGCGGTTACTCTGGGGCCAACGTCCTGACTTTC. Encoded protein: CASSLFGSSGYSGANVLTF. The chain is built from TRBV28 and TRBJ2-6; D might be TRBD2 (6 bases). V lost 1 base and J 0 bases, leaving 16 bases between the germline ends. The length of the CDR3 is 19 residues. Germline values: CDR1 MDHEN, CDR2 SYDVKM.

The rearrangement links TRBV2 to TRBJ2-1; perhaps TRBD2 as D (5 bases). The germline V gene has CDR1 SNHLY and CDR2 FYNNEI. The CDR3 sequence is 13 residues long. Trimming stripped 5 bases from V and 5 bases from J, with 10 bases between. The DNA for the CDR3 is TGTGCCAGCAGTCCTCCGGGAAACAATGAGCAGTTCTTC. It encodes CASSPPGNNEQFF.

The count of this clone is one. The gene calls are TRBV12-5 and TRBJ2-5; a possible D gene is TRBD2 (6 bases). Germline V CDR1 and CDR2: LGHNT, FRNRAP. Between the trimmed V and J ends, which lost 3 bases and 3 bases, there was a span of 8 bases. The CDR3 length is 13 residues. The CDR3 nucleotides read TGTGCTAGTGGTTTTAGCGGAGAAGAGACCCAGTACTTC. Its translation: CASGFSGEETQYF.

Here the CDR3 DNA reads TGTGCCAGCAGTTACGGGCCTAACTATGGCTACACCTTC. It yields the protein CASSYGPNYGYTF. The chain employs TRBV6-5 and TRBJ1-2; D not resolved. The germline V gene has CDR1 MNHEY and CDR2 SVGAGI. CDR3 size: 13 residues. Trimming cost V 2 bases and J 0 bases, with 4 bases left between them.

The chain carries TRBV7-6 and TRBJ2-7, with TRBD2 identical over 10 bases. This CDR3 contains 17 residues. V was clipped by 5 bases and J by 5 bases; unmatched bases: 15. Germline CDR1 is SGHVS and CDR2 is FNYEAQ. The CDR3 DNA is TGTGCCAGCAGCCATTATAGAAGGGGGACTAGCGACCACGAGCAGTACTTC. Translated, it gives CASSHYRRGTSDHEQYF.

This clone was observed once. The chain uses TRBV18 and TRBJ1-2; the match to TRBD1 covers 7 bases. The CDR3 runs 15 residues. Germline assignment: CDR1 KGHSH and CDR2 LQKENI. V was pared by 5 bases and J by 0 bases, with 6 bases of the junction left unmatched. Here the CDR3 reads CASSAGTDPNYGYTF. The DNA for the CDR3 is TGTGCCAGCTCAGCCGGGACAGACCCTAACTATGGCTACACCTTC.

The chain employs TRBV7-9 and TRBJ2-5; a weak D match, TRBD2 (5 bases). V lost 5 bases to trimming and J lost 4 bases, with 17 bases between them. Germline CDR1 SEHNR, CDR2 FQNEAQ (reference sequence). CDR3 size: 15 residues. The CDR3: CASSPLRSGTETQYF. The CDR3 region has the DNA TGTGCCAGCAGCCCCCTCCGGAGCGGTACAGAGACCCAGTACTTC.

The chain links TRBV5-1 to TRBJ1-4; D is uncertain. The germline V gene encodes CDR1 SGHRS and CDR2 YFSETQ. The CDR3 spans 14 residues. V lost 1 base, J lost 7 bases, and 11 bases lay in between. This CDR3 reads CASSLTGHGEKLFF. CDR3 bases: TGCGCCAGCAGCTTGACTGGGCACGGTGAAAAACTGTTTTTT.

J is TRBJ1-1 and V is TRBV18; 7 bases are shared with TRBD1. The CDR3 contains 14 residues. Looked up from germline, CDR1 is KGHSH and CDR2 is LQKENI. Germline trimming cut 6 bases from V and 3 bases from J; bases unmatched to any gene: 7. The DNA of the CDR3 is TGTGCCAGCTCGCGGGACAGAAGTTACACTGAAGCTTTCTTT. Its translation is CASSRDRSYTEAFF.

The gene calls are TRBV30 and TRBJ2-3, with 9 bases fitting TRBD2. This CDR3 contains 13 residues. Germline V lookup: CDR1 GTSNPN, CDR2 SVGIG (reference sequence). The ends lost 7 bases at V and 4 bases at J; junction bases unmatched: 6. This CDR3 is CAFGAGGPDTQYF. The CDR3 DNA reads as TGTGCCTTCGGGGCGGGAGGGCCAGATACGCAGTATTTT.

The rearrangement links TRBV19 to TRBJ2-2; D is perhaps TRBD1 (6 bases). Trimming removed 6 bases from V and 6 bases from J, with 11 bases in between. The CDR3 totals 13 residues. The V gene's germline CDR1 is LNHDA and CDR2 SQIVND (reference sequence). CDR3 sequence: CASRPTGPGELFF. CDR3 sequence (DNA): TGTGCCAGTAGACCTACAGGGCCCGGGGAGCTGTTTTTT.

The count of this clone is one. CDR3 DNA: TGCGCCAGCAGCCCGGTTAGGACTAGCGGGATGGATACGCAGTATTTT. Amino acids: CASSPVRTSGMDTQYF. The rearrangement uses TRBV4-1 and TRBJ2-3, with TRBD2 matching 12 bases. Germline loops: CDR1 MGHRA, CDR2 YSYEKL. The CDR3 totals 16 residues. J gave up 6 bases and V 4 bases, and 8 bases lay outside the gene matches.

This clone appeared once. The rearrangement joins TRBV11-3 to TRBJ2-1; a weak D match, TRBD2 (5 bases). V was shortened by 5 bases and J by 7 bases, with 15 bases between the two germline ends. The CDR3 has 14 residues. Per germline, CDR1 SGHNT and CDR2 YENEEA. Here the CDR3 DNA reads TGTGCCAGCAGCCTAAAAGCGGCTTGGAATGAGCAGTTCTTC. Its protein product is CASSLKAAWNEQFF.

The chain joins TRBV2 to TRBJ1-4, with 7 nucleotides matching TRBD1. Trimming took 10 bases from V and 5 from J; bases not matched to a gene: 13. Germline V gene sequence: CDR1 SNHLY, CDR2 FYNNEI. The CDR3 length is 15 residues. The CDR3 DNA reads TGTGCCAACCGCCCCCAACCGGGACAGAATGAAAAACTGTTTTTT. It is translated as CANRPQPGQNEKLFF.

The chain recombines TRBV5-1 with TRBJ2-3; 9 bases fit TRBD2. J gave up 0 bases and V 4 bases, and 6 bases lay outside the gene matches. The germline CDR1 and CDR2 sequences are SGHRS and YFSETQ. The length of the CDR3 is 16 residues. This CDR3 reads CASSEFLAGSTDTQYF. For the CDR3, the DNA is TGCGCCAGCAGCGAGTTCCTAGCGGGAAGCACAGATACGCAGTATTTT.

The chain recombines TRBV27 with TRBJ2-7, with a possible D match to TRBD2 (7 bases). The V gene's germline CDR1 is MNHEY and CDR2 SMNVEV (reference sequence). Trimming pared 5 bases from V and 3 bases from J, leaving 11 bases between. The CDR3 is 13 residues long. The CDR3 spells CASSRGGIYEQYF. DNA of the CDR3: TGTGCCAGCAGTAGGGGGGGAATCTACGAGCAGTACTTC.

The CDR3 DNA follows: TGCGCCAGCAGCCATGGCCTCCTAGGACAGGGAGTCCTCGAGCAGTACTTC. Amino acid sequence: CASSHGLLGQGVLEQYF. The chain joins TRBV4-1 to TRBJ2-7; 8 bases line up with TRBD1. The trim removed 3 bases at V and 6 bases at J, leaving 16 bases unmatched. Germline V gene data show CDR1 as MGHRA and CDR2 as YSYEKL. This CDR3 is built from 17 residues.

This chain joins TRBV9 and TRBJ2-3; no definite D call. CDR3 length: 14 residues. Germline CDR1 and CDR2: SGDLS and YYNGEE. Trimming removed 1 base from V and 3 bases from J, with 9 bases in between. The DNA for the CDR3 is TGTGCCAGCAGCGTAATATCGGGTACAGATACGCAGTATTTT. This encodes CASSVISGTDTQYF.

The gene calls are TRBV28 and TRBJ2-1, with TRBD2 as a possible D gene (5 bases). The CDR3 spans 15 residues. The germline V gene encodes CDR1 MDHEN and CDR2 SYDVKM. Between the trimmed V and J ends, which lost 6 bases and 5 bases, there was a span of 17 bases. Written as DNA, the CDR3 is TGTGCCAGCAGATTTAGGTGGCTAGCAGACAATGAGCAGTTCTTC. It encodes CASRFRWLADNEQFF.

The rearrangement links TRBV6-6 to TRBJ2-5; D not resolved. The CDR3 runs 13 residues. The germline CDR1 and CDR2 sequences are MNHNY and SVGAGI (reference sequence). V was trimmed by 6 bases and J by 4 bases, leaving 12 bases between them. The CDR3 is CASRTRLLETQYF. As DNA, the CDR3 is TGTGCCAGCAGGACACGGTTACTAGAGACCCAGTACTTC.

A word on this clone: Possible read error: a much larger clone is one base away. Different DNA sequences within this sample yield the same CDR3. The genes are TRBV18 and TRBJ2-3; D is uncertain. CDR3 length: 13 amino acids. Per germline, CDR1 KGHSH and CDR2 LQKENI. V lost 4 bases and J lost 0, with 5 bases in between. CDR3 residues: CASSRPSTDTQYF. CDR3 DNA sequence: TGTGCCAGCTCACGACCGAGCACAGATACGCAGTATTTT.

The chain employs TRBV28 and TRBJ1-5, with a tentative D call TRBD1 (5 bases). V gave up 10 bases and J gave up 3 bases, with 13 bases separating them. Germline lookup yields CDR1 MDHEN and CDR2 SYDVKM. This CDR3 has 13 residues. The chain's CDR3 is CATPAGINQPQHF. CDR3 bases: TGTGCCACCCCTGCAGGGATCAATCAGCCCCAGCATTTT.

The J gene is TRBJ2-7, the V gene TRBV27; 13 nucleotides match TRBD2. CDR1 is MNHEY, CDR2 SMNVEV, per germline (reference sequence). V lost 5 bases, J lost 4 bases, and 5 bases stayed unmatched. The CDR3 loop spans 15 amino acids. The CDR3: CASSQAGLAGYEQYF. The CDR3 region has the DNA TGTGCCAGCAGTCAAGCGGGACTAGCGGGATACGAGCAGTACTTC.

The chain is built from TRBV19 and TRBJ1-5, with 9 bases identical to TRBD1. CDR1 is LNHDA, CDR2 SQIVND, per germline (reference sequence). Trimming took 8 bases from V and 6 from J; bases not matched to a gene: 11. The CDR3 runs to 15 residues. CDR3 amino acids: CASHHGTGTRQPQHF. Written as DNA, the CDR3 is TGTGCCAGTCATCACGGGACAGGGACTCGTCAGCCCCAGCATTTT. The full variable domain, in which reference TRBV19 and TRBJ1-5 provide the parts outside the CDR3, is DGGITQSPKYLFRKEGQNVTLSCEQNLNHDAMYWYRQDPGQGLRLIYYSQIVNDFQKGDIAEGYSVSREKKESFPLTVTSAQKNPTAFYLCASHHGTGTRQPQHFGDGTRLSIL.

The chain carries TRBV28 and TRBJ2-7; a weak D match, TRBD1 (6 bases). Germline V lookup: CDR1 MDHEN, CDR2 SYDVKM. The CDR3 runs 16 residues. With 5 bases removed from V and 2 bases from J, the gap between germline ends came to 19 bases. The CDR3 DNA reads TGTGCCAGCAGTCACAACAGGGCCATGGGCGCCTACGAGCAGTACTTC. The encoded protein is CASSHNRAMGAYEQYF.

The chain has TRBV5-1 and TRBJ1-1; unclear D gene. The length of the CDR3 is 15 residues. CDR1 SGHRS and CDR2 YFSETQ come from the germline V gene. Deletions cut 2 bases from V and 2 bases from J, with 13 bases between. In DNA form, the CDR3 reads TGCGCCAGCAGCTTCTGGGTTGGTAGTAACACTGAAGCTTTCTTT. As protein: CASSFWVGSNTEAFF.

This clone appeared a single time. CDR3 DNA sequence: TGTGCCAGCAGTAGGCAGAACACTGAAGCTTTCTTT. This gives the protein CASSRQNTEAFF. The V and J genes are TRBV27 and TRBJ1-1; D is unresolved. The V and J ends lost 5 bases and 1 base respectively, with 5 bases between them. Germline V gene data show CDR1 as MNHEY and CDR2 as SMNVEV (reference sequence). The CDR3 is made up of 12 amino acids.

The chain employs TRBV5-1 and TRBJ1-1; TRBD1 matches 7 bases. CDR1 and CDR2 from the germline V gene are SGHRS and YFSETQ. V was pared by 2 bases and J by 4 bases, with 5 bases of the junction left unmatched. This CDR3 spans 14 amino acids. The DNA for the CDR3 is TGCGCCAGCAGCTTCCGAGACAGGGCCACTGAAGCTTTCTTT. As protein: CASSFRDRATEAFF.